This T cell receptor (beta chain) was found in a study of shared clonotypes between healthy human individuals. Study background: Per-donor plates numbered three CD4 naive, three CD4 memory, two CD8 naive and one CD8 memory.

Study-wide results and caveats: Rarefaction demonstrated incomplete sorted-subset sequencing despite large depth. When naive CD4 clonotypes were compared across a few donors, about 4.9% were shared.

The CDR3 length is 16 residues. Germline loops: CDR1 SGHVS, CDR2 FNYEAQ. The V segment lost 4 bases and the J segment 4 bases; nucleotides outside the gene matches: 12. Only in-frame clones appear in the TCRdb table, and some are missing; sequencing was by immunoSEQ multiplex PCR. The table has 2 million to 2.5 million clones, about 94% seen once. This clone was observed a single time. The antigen is unknown. The chain joins TRBV7-6 to TRBJ2-5; 7 bases line up with TRBD2. This receptor was taken from a man younger than 30 in good health. Sequencing input: naive CD4+ T cells sorted from blood. Specified subset: CD45RA+ positively selected. The CDR3: CASSSPYVRGGETQYF. DNA for the CDR3: TGTGCCAGCAGCTCTCCATATGTTCGCGGGGGAGAGACCCAGTACTTC. The whole variable domain, filled in from reference TRBV7-6 and TRBJ2-5, reads GAGVSQSPRYKVTKRGQDVALRCDPISGHVSLYWYRQALGQGPEFLTYFNYEAQQDKSGLPNDRFSAERPEGSISTLTIQRTEQRDSAMYRCASSSPYVRGGETQYFGPGTRLLVL.